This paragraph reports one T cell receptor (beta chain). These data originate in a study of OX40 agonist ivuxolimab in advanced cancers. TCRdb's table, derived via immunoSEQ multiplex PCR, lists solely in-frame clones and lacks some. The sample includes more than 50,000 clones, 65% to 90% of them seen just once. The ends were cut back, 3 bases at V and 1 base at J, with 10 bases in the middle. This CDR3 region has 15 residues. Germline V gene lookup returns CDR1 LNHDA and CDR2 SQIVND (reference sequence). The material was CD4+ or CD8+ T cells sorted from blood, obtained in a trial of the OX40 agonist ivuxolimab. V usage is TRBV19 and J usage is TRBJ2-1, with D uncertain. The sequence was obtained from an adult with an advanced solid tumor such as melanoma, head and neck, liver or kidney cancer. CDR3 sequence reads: CASSMVQKSYNEQFF. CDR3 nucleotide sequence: TGTGCCAGTAGTATGGTCCAAAAATCCTACAATGAGCAGTTCTTC.